This T cell receptor (beta chain) came from a study of regulatory T cells in long-lasting Graves disease (dated by TCRdb to the early 2020s). About the full investigation: In the newly diagnosed Graves' disease group, patients had been taking antithyroid drugs for less than 3 months. Patients with persistent Graves' disease were compared with patients with newly diagnosed Graves' disease using TCR sequencing and RNA sequencing of peripheral blood. The study was registered as a clinical trial and conducted in China. TCR sequencing covered roughly 13 persistent and 20 or so newly diagnosed Graves' disease patients, around 35 samples in total.

Receptor libraries were prepared by multiplex PCR. Sequencing took place on an Illumina HiSeq 4000. CDR3 regions were amplified by Arm-PCR with iRepertoire HTBI primers to construct TCR beta libraries. Gel purification was performed on PCR products prior to sequencing. The original methods were these. Across samples, roughly 60 TRBV and 13 to 15 TRBJ segments were identified and used for gene usage analysis of CDR3 amino acid clonotypes. COPE and FqMerger were used to merge filtered high-quality paired reads into contigs. BLAST was used to align contigs to the IMGT TRBV, TRBD and TRBJ reference genes, and CDR3 was defined following IMGT. Any clonotype with a frequency above 0.1% was counted as a highly expanded clone. Repertoire diversity was measured by Shannon entropy, and V-J evenness by the Gini coefficient. A clonotype found in more than one individual was treated as public. TCRdb reran the public reads through fastp at Q25 and MiXCR, keeping productive beta chains. Rows merge per CDR3 protein into single entries with the most common DNA and genes. These V and J calls rely on TCRdb rather than the paper's analysis. The table for this sample lists 450,000 to 700,000 distinct CDR3 sequences; around an eighth of them were counted only once. The ten largest clones take up roughly 10% of the sample.

As regards this clonotype: The antigen it recognizes is unknown. Per-nucleotide qualities are absent, and no much larger clonotype sits a single base away.

At the junction V is shortened by 4 bases and J by 3 bases, with 7 bases in between. The CDR3 holds 13 amino acids from the cysteine to the phenylalanine. The kept DNA is CDR3 alone, 39 bases in frame from the first base. The germline V gene (reference sequence) provides CDR1 SEHNR and CDR2 FQNEAQ. In the paper's terms, the time point label means: newly diagnosed GD, antithyroid drugs for less than 3 months. RNA was extracted from PBMCs in TRIzol for both TCR sequencing and RNA sequencing. The diagnosis of Graves' disease followed American Thyroid Association guidelines. Patients were recruited from an endocrinology department in Xi'an, China. Each patient gave 7.5 to 10 milliliters of peripheral blood, collected in an EDTA anticoagulant tube. Ficoll Paque Plus density gradient separation was used to isolate PBMCs, and no further T cell sorting was done. An Agilent 2100 Bioanalyzer and agarose gel were used to check RNA quality, and a NanoDrop 2000 was used to measure RNA concentration.

What the authors observed across the whole study: Persistent disease showed preferential use of TRBV28, TRBJ1-2 and TRBJ2-5, whereas newly diagnosed disease favored TRBV20-1 and TRBJ2-1. Because the primary lesion, thyroid tissue, could not be accessed, the study looked at peripheral blood alone. Sequencing and analysis were restricted to the TCR beta chain. More public clonotypes were shared among persistent patients (2,741) than among newly diagnosed patients (just under 1,000). Persistent Graves' disease patients showed lower TCR Shannon entropy and fewer highly expanded clones than newly diagnosed patients, suggesting clonal expansion. The authors noted that the small sample size was a limitation that may lower accuracy.

The sample was also reused in another study, on T cells in Graves' hyperthyroidism and ophthalmopathy. As the second study states: Stable Graves' hyperthyroidism was defined as the absence of progression to ophthalmopathy over 18 months of follow-up. Hyperthyroidism patients were aged 18 to 65 years and newly diagnosed, with disease duration of less than 2 months. Exclusion was applied to patients with uncontrolled infections, other autoimmune diseases, pregnancy or lactation. Clinical symptoms, serum thyroxine and TRAb, thyroid ultrasound, and orbital computed tomography formed the basis for the diagnoses. The TCR CDR3 was subjected to a first round of RT-PCR using the HTBI primer set and the Qiagen OneStep RT-PCR kit. Most expanded thyroid clonotypes (frequency above 0.001) were also detected in blood, suggesting blood repertoires may reflect thyroid immune responses. Ophthalmopathy was separated from stable hyperthyroidism by a 13 V-J signature model, with approximately 89% sensitivity and roughly 84% specificity obtained in cross-validation and 80%/75% obtained in testing. During validation, the model predicted progression to ophthalmopathy a median of roughly six months ahead of onset, with 60% to 71% sensitivity and less than 85% specificity. To identify TCR V-J signatures that set the groups apart, the researchers used a discovery cohort of more than 95 patients, made up of around 42 with Graves' ophthalmopathy and some 58 with stable Graves' hyperthyroidism. Prospective prediction of ophthalmopathy was tested in an independent validation cohort consisting of 18 to 20 hyperthyroidism patients and approximately 16 patients who later progressed to ophthalmopathy. The 95 to 100 discovery patients were randomly split 7:3 into training and test sets. In addition, the study compared T-cell repertoires in thyroid tissue and in blood from roughly 6 Graves' hyperthyroidism patients. After blood sampling, hyperthyroidism patients were treated with methimazole at a starting dose of 30 mg daily, and ophthalmopathy patients were treated with high-dose intravenous methylprednisolone. Libraries were constructed in a second round of multiplex PCR, after which size selection and purification were carried out. Sequencing of the libraries was done on an Illumina HiSeq2000 using paired-end 100 bp reads. Raw data were processed with SOAPnuke, discarding reads with adapters, uncalled bases, mean Phred below 15, or no exact constant-primer or identifier match. High-quality paired reads were merged using COPE v1.2.5, and each unique nucleotide sequence was defined as a clonotype. MiTCR v1.1 was used to align the clonotypes against IMGT TRBV, TRBD and TRBJ reference segments. Analysis was restricted to V-J combinations with a frequency above 0.0001, which covered about 99% of repertoires. A TCS score was defined as the ratio of F50 (clonal expansion) to E x V (chaos), with BLOSUM62-based TCRdist applied between CDR3 peptides within each V-J. Welch's t-statistics and random forest reduced some 510 V-J features to roughly 13, which were used in a naive Bayes classifier (R e1071). Sample size was not statistically predetermined, and investigators were not blinded to group allocation. TCR Vbeta CDR3 sequencing of 130 to 150 peripheral blood samples (over 40 ophthalmopathy, approximately 80 hyperthyroidism and some 17 progressor patients) is reported in the paper.

This receptor was obtained from a man aged 30-40 years with Graves disease. Donor details come from another sample of the same person, matched by shared clones. The chain links TRBV7-9 with TRBJ2-1; there is no confident call for the D gene. The sample here was peripheral blood mononuclear cells (PBMCs), taken at new diagnosis, from a patient treated with antithyroid drugs. For the CDR3, the sequence is CASSSPLYNEQFF. The DNA sequence is TGTGCCAGCAGCTCTCCCCTCTACAATGAGCAGTTCTTC.